This T cell receptor (beta chain) is drawn from a study of blood T cell repertoires in COVID-19. Profiling relied on immunoSEQ multiplex PCR, and the TCRdb table lists in-frame clones only, not all of them. The data show roughly 60,000 clones, with roughly 77% seen just once and approximately 15% held by the top ten. Sequenced material: peripheral blood. The receptor was derived from a man older than 75 with acute or convalescent COVID-19.

The chain's CDR3 is CASSSAGGSGANVLTF. For the CDR3, the DNA is TGTGCCAGCAGCTCCGCAGGGGGATCTGGGGCCAACGTCCTGACTTTC. V and J are TRBV7-3 and TRBJ2-6, with TRBD1 identical over 7 bases. The CDR3 length is 16 residues. With 4 bases clipped from V and 1 base from J, the junction kept 4 bases outside the gene matches. Germline loops: CDR1 SGHTA, CDR2 FQGTGA.